The 20 T cell receptor beta chains presented below share a single source sample, sequenced in a study of siplizumab effects on memory and regulatory T cells. The protocol was immunoSEQ multiplex PCR, while the TCRdb copy is restricted to in-frame clones and leaves out a portion. The table has 50,000 to 55,000 clones, about 97% seen once. The sequencing input was naive CD4+ T cells sorted from blood. These receptors all come from a human donor in good health.

The chain couples TRBV29-1 to TRBJ1-1; 8 bases fit TRBD1. Germline CDR1 SQVTM, CDR2 ANQGSEA. V was clipped by 7 bases and J by 3 bases; unmatched bases: 7. The CDR3 has 13 residues. The CDR3 nucleotides read TGCAGCGGTACAGGGGGAACTGACACTGAAGCTTTCTTT. Amino acids: CSGTGGTDTEAFF.

This clone was seen just once. V and J are TRBV27 and TRBJ2-7; D ambiguous. Deletions cut 3 bases from V and 0 bases from J, with 6 bases between. The CDR3 extends over 13 amino acids. Germline assignment: CDR1 MNHEY and CDR2 SMNVEV (reference sequence). CDR3 region: CASSLKFSYEQYF. CDR3 DNA sequence: TGTGCCAGCAGTTTGAAGTTCTCCTACGAGCAGTACTTC.

The chain employs TRBV19 and TRBJ2-7, with D uncertain. This CDR3 has 14 residues. CDR1 is LNHDA and CDR2 is SQIVND in the germline V gene (reference sequence). Trimming shortened V by 4 bases and J by 9 bases, and 19 bases separated the two germline ends. The CDR3 reads CASSTTGSPILQYF. The CDR3 bases are TGTGCCAGTAGTACGACCGGGTCTCCAATACTGCAGTACTTC.

The rearrangement uses TRBV25-1 and TRBJ2-3, with 7 bases fitting TRBD1. CDR3 length equals 15 residues. Germline CDR1 and CDR2: MGHDK and SYGVNS. The V gene end was trimmed by 2 bases and the J gene end by 5 bases; junction bases not matched to a gene: 7. The CDR3 spells CASSEHTGVQDTQYF. For the CDR3, the DNA is TGTGCCAGCAGTGAACACACAGGGGTTCAAGATACGCAGTATTTT.

The chain couples TRBV30 to TRBJ1-5; possible D gene TRBD1, 6 bases. Germline values: CDR1 GTSNPN, CDR2 SVGIG (reference sequence). The CDR3 is made up of 14 amino acids. Between the trimmed V and J ends, which lost 4 bases and 4 bases, there was a span of 14 bases. The CDR3 reads CAWKGGQTNQPQHF. DNA for the CDR3: TGTGCCTGGAAAGGAGGACAGACAAATCAGCCCCAGCATTTT.

This clone was recorded only once. The rearrangement uses TRBV12-5 and TRBJ2-2, with 7 bases identical to TRBD1. V shed 2 bases and J 2 bases; nucleotides not matched to a gene: 5. The CDR3 extends over 16 amino acids. From germline, CDR1 is LGHNT and CDR2 FRNRAP. DNA for the CDR3: TGTGCTAGTGGTTTGCCCCAGGGGGTTAACACCGGGGAGCTGTTTTTT. Translation gives CASGLPQGVNTGELFF.

The count of this clone is one. The rearrangement joins TRBV9 to TRBJ1-2; no reliable D call. CDR1 is SGDLS and CDR2 is YYNGEE in the germline V gene. V was trimmed by 0 bases and J by 8 bases, leaving 14 bases between them. The CDR3 covers 14 residues. CDR3 sequence (DNA): TGTGCCAGCAGCGTAGGATCGGTCCGTGGGGGCTACACCTTC. It specifies CASSVGSVRGGYTF.

The rearrangement links TRBV19 to TRBJ2-7, with TRBD1 matching 9 bases. Germline CDR1 LNHDA, CDR2 SQIVND (reference sequence). CDR3 size: 15 residues. V trimming: 7 bases; J trimming: 0 bases; junction bases outside the gene matches: 7. The CDR3 reads CASTLGQGSSYEQYF. CDR3 in DNA: TGTGCCAGTACCTTGGGACAGGGAAGCTCCTACGAGCAGTACTTC.

The chain employs TRBV6-5 and TRBJ1-1; unclear D gene. Germline CDR1 is MNHEY and CDR2 is SVGAGI. The CDR3 consists of 12 residues. V lost 2 bases to trimming and J lost 4 bases, with 5 bases between them. The CDR3 DNA is TGTGCCAGCAGTTACGTGGGCACTGAAGCTTTCTTT. It specifies CASSYVGTEAFF.

This clone was counted a single time. This chain uses TRBV2 with TRBJ2-2, with 9 positions matching TRBD1. The CDR3 is 15 residues long. The germline V gene has CDR1 SNHLY and CDR2 FYNNEI. The ends lost 8 bases at V and 6 bases at J; junction bases unmatched: 10. CDR3 residues: CASFTGTGWAGELFF. Written as DNA, the CDR3 is TGTGCCAGCTTCACCGGGACAGGGTGGGCCGGGGAGCTGTTTTTT.

This clone showed up just once. The rearrangement joins TRBV4-2 to TRBJ1-3, with a tentative D call TRBD1 (6 bases). V shed 2 bases and J shed 9 bases, with 17 bases lying between them. Germline values: CDR1 LGHNA, CDR2 YNFKEQ. This CDR3 is built from 15 residues. This CDR3 is CASSQPRTEAATIYF. CDR3 sequence (DNA): TGTGCCAGCAGCCAACCCCGGACAGAGGCGGCCACCATATATTTT.

This clone appeared a single time. V gene TRBV19 combines with J gene TRBJ1-1; D is uncertain. This CDR3 spans 14 amino acids. Trimming stripped 5 bases from V and 0 bases from J, with 10 bases between. The germline gives CDR1 LNHDA, CDR2 SQIVND (reference sequence). The CDR3 loop is CASSFLGMNTEAFF. The CDR3 nucleotides read TGTGCCAGTAGTTTTTTGGGCATGAACACTGAAGCTTTCTTT.

This sequence joins TRBV6-1 and TRBJ2-1; D unclear. The CDR3 is made up of 14 amino acids. Germline values: CDR1 MNHNS, CDR2 SASEGT. Trimming removed 8 bases from V and 9 bases from J, with 20 bases in between. CDR3 in DNA: TGTGCCAGCGCCCTCGAAAGCGTCTACGCTGAGCAGTTCTTC. Protein sequence: CASALESVYAEQFF.

The chain carries TRBV19 and TRBJ2-5; TRBD2 aligns across 13 bases. CDR1 LNHDA and CDR2 SQIVND come from the germline V gene (reference sequence). After removal of 0 bases from V and 5 bases from J, the junction contained 6 bases not matched to a gene. This CDR3 contains 17 residues. The CDR3 loop reads CASSIEGTSGNVETQYF. The CDR3 coding sequence is TGTGCCAGTAGTATAGAAGGGACTAGCGGGAATGTGGAGACCCAGTACTTC.

Only one count was recorded for this clone. The chain has TRBV11-1 and TRBJ2-3, with D tentatively TRBD1 (6 bases). The CDR3 sequence is 14 residues long. Between the trimmed V and J ends, which lost 5 bases and 6 bases, there was a span of 15 bases. Per germline, CDR1 SGHAT and CDR2 FQDESV (reference sequence). The CDR3 is CASSKGTSLDTQYF. As DNA, the CDR3 is TGTGCCAGCAGCAAAGGGACATCGCTGGATACGCAGTATTTT.

This chain joins TRBV19 and TRBJ2-1, with D perhaps TRBD2 (6 bases). The CDR3 runs to 15 residues. In germline, CDR1 is LNHDA, CDR2 SQIVND (reference sequence). With 5 bases removed from V and 0 bases from J, the gap between germline ends came to 11 bases. The CDR3 here is CASSRAGSSYNEQFF. The DNA of the CDR3 is TGTGCCAGTAGTCGAGCGGGCAGCTCCTACAATGAGCAGTTCTTC.

The J gene is TRBJ1-5, the V gene TRBV10-3; a possible D gene is TRBD1 (5 bases). V was cut by 10 bases and J by 1 base, with 14 bases left in between. Germline V gene data show CDR1 as ENHRY and CDR2 as SYGVKD. This CDR3 has 14 residues. The DNA for the CDR3 is TGTGCCACCAGGGTAGGGACGAGCAATCAGCCCCAGCATTTT. Its translation: CATRVGTSNQPQHF.

The V and J genes are TRBV6-1 and TRBJ2-5; D is tentatively TRBD1 or TRBD2 (5 bases each). Per germline, CDR1 MNHNS and CDR2 SASEGT. CDR3 size: 13 residues. Trimming took off 8 bases at V and 6 bases at J, with 16 bases between the two ends. CDR3 region: CASAGGVLQTQYF. The CDR3 DNA reads as TGTGCCAGCGCTGGGGGAGTTTTACAGACCCAGTACTTC.

This chain uses TRBV2 with TRBJ2-3; D perhaps matches TRBD2 (5 bases). The CDR3 has 13 amino acids. V lost 7 bases and J lost 3, with 11 bases in between. CDR1 and CDR2 from the germline V gene are SNHLY and FYNNEI. The CDR3 spells CASNEGGTDTQYF. CDR3 DNA: TGTGCCAGCAATGAGGGCGGTACAGATACGCAGTATTTT.

The rearrangement uses TRBV11-3 and TRBJ2-2, with D possibly matching TRBD2 (6 bases). Germline-derived CDR1 and CDR2 are SGHNT and YENEEA. This CDR3 is 15 amino acids long. Trimming took 5 bases from V and 3 from J, leaving 13 bases between them. The CDR3 here is CASSPGTSYTGELFF. The CDR3 nucleotides read TGTGCCAGCAGCCCCGGGACTTCTTACACCGGGGAGCTGTTTTTT.